The clone carrying this T cell receptor (beta chain) was recorded many times. Time point specified: newly diagnosed GD, antithyroid drugs for less than 3 months. RNA extracted from PBMCs served as the sequencing template. This sample was taken from a study of regulatory T cells in long-lasting Graves disease. Across the study: Newly diagnosed Graves' patients took antithyroid drugs under 3 months.

Trimming stripped 3 bases from V and 6 bases from J, with 9 bases between. This CDR3 is built from 13 residues. The germline gives CDR1 SGHAT, CDR2 FQNNGV. Investigators prepared the TCR beta libraries by applying iRepertoire HTBI primers and Arm-PCR of CDR3 regions. As handled by the study authors: The samples included under 75 TRBV and some 14 TRBJ segments. Via MiXCR, TCRdb re-called the multiplex PCR reads, giving one row per CDR3 protein. The V and J calls were determined by TCRdb, not by the authors. The repertoire holds 350,000 to 400,000 distinct CDR3 sequences, around 15% seen once, with around 21% in the top ten. The same specimen was also included in a second study, on T cells in Graves' hyperthyroidism and ophthalmopathy. That study reports: The primer set for the first-round RT-PCR of the TCR CDR3 was HTBI. Ophthalmopathy onset followed model prediction by a median roughly 6 months.

The receptor was isolated from a woman aged 18-30 years with Graves disease. The sample was peripheral blood mononuclear cells (PBMCs), taken at new diagnosis, from a patient treated with antithyroid drugs. V gene TRBV11-2 combines with J gene TRBJ1-5, with a possible D match to TRBD1 (5 bases). The CDR3 sequence is CASSFGDSQPQHF. As DNA, the CDR3 is TGTGCCAGCAGCTTCGGGGACTCTCAGCCCCAGCATTTT.